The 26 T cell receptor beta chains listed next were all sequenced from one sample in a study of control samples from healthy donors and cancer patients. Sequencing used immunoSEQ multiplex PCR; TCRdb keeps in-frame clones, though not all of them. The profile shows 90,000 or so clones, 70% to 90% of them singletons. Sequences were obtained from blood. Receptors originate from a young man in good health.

CDR3 protein: CASSLTVTYNEQFF. The CDR3 DNA follows: TGCGCCAGCAGCTTGACAGTGACCTACAATGAGCAGTTCTTC. The rearrangement links TRBV5-1 to TRBJ2-1; D unclear. The CDR3 has 14 amino acids. With 1 base removed from V and 2 bases from J, the gap between germline ends came to 7 bases. Per germline, CDR1 SGHRS and CDR2 YFSETQ.

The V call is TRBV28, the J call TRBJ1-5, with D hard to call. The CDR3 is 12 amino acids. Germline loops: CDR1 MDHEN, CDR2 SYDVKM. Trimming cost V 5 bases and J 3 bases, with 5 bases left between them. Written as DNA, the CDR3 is TGTGCCAGCAGTCCCTTCAATCAGCCCCAGCATTTT. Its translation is CASSPFNQPQHF.

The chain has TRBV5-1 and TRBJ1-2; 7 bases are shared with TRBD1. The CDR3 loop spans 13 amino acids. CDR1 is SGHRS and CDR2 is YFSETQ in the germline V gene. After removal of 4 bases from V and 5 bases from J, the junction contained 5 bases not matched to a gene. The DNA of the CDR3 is TGCGCCAGCAGCGCGACAGGGTCGTATGGCTACACCTTC. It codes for CASSATGSYGYTF.

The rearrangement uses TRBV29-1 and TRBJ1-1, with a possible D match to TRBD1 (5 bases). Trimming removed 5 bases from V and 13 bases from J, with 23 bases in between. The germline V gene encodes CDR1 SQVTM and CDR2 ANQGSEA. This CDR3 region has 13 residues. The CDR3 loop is CSVMLDFTPRGFF. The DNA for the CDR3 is TGCAGCGTTATGTTGGACTTTACCCCAAGGGGTTTCTTT. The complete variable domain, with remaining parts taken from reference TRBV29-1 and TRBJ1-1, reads SAVISQKPSRDICQRGTSLTIQCQVDSQVTMMFWYRQQPGQSLTLIATANQGSEATYESGFVIDKFPISRPNLTFSTLTVSNMSPEDSSIYLCSVMLDFTPRGFFGQGTRLTVV.

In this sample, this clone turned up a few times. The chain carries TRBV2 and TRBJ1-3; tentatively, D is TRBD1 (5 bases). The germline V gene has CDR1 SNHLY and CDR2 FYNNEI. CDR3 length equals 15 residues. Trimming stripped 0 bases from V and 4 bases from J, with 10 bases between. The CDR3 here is CASSEARRQGNTIYF. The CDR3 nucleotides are TGTGCCAGCAGTGAAGCGAGGAGACAGGGAAACACCATATATTTT.

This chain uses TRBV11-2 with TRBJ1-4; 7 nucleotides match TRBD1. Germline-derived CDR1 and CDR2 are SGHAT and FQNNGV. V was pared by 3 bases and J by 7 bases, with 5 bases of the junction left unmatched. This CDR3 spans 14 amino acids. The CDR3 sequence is CASSLTGFGEKLFF. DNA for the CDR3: TGTGCCAGCAGCTTGACAGGGTTTGGTGAAAAACTGTTTTTT.

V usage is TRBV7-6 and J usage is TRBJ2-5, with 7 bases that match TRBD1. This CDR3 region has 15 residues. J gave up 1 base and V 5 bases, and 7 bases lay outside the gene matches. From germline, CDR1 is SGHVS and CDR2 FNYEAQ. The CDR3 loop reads CASSPTGASQETQYF. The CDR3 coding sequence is TGTGCCAGCAGCCCTACAGGGGCCAGCCAAGAGACCCAGTACTTC.

The CDR3 sequence is CASSLNPLNTEAFF. CDR3 DNA: TGTGCCAGCAGCCTAAACCCCTTGAACACTGAAGCTTTCTTT. The rearrangement links TRBV7-3 to TRBJ1-1; D gene uncertain. This CDR3 region has 14 residues. V was cut by 5 bases and J by 0 bases, with 10 bases left in between. Germline assignment: CDR1 SGHTA and CDR2 FQGTGA.

CDR3 amino acids: CATMAYEQYF. CDR3 bases: TGTGCCACCATGGCCTACGAGCAGTACTTC. This chain joins TRBV6-5 and TRBJ2-7; D gene uncertain. The length of the CDR3 is 10 residues. Trimming cost V 10 bases and J 2 bases, with 6 bases left between them. Germline V lookup: CDR1 MNHEY, CDR2 SVGAGI.

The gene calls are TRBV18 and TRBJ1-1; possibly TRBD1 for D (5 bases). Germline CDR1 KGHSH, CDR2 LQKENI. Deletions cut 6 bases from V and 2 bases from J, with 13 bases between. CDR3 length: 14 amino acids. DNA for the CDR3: TGTGCCAGCTCGGCGGGACTTGGAAACACTGAAGCTTTCTTT. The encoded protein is CASSAGLGNTEAFF.

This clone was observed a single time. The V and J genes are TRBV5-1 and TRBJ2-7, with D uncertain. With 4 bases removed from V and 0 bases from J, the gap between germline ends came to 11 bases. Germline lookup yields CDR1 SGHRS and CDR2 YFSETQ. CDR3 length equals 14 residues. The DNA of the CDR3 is TGCGCCAGCAGCCCTACCGATAGCTCCTACGAGCAGTACTTC. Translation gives CASSPTDSSYEQYF. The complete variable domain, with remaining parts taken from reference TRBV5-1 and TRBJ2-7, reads KAGVTQTPRYLIKTRGQQVTLSCSPISGHRSVSWYQQTPGQGLQFLFEYFSETQRNKGNFPGRFSGRQFSNSRSEMNVSTLELGDSALYLCASSPTDSSYEQYFGPGTRLTVT.

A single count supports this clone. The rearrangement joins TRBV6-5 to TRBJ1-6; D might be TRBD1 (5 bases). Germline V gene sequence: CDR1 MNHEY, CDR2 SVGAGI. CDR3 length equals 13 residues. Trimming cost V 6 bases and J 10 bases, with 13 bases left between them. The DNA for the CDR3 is TGTGCCAGCAGCCAGACACGGGGGTCACCCCTCCACTTT. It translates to CASSQTRGSPLHF.

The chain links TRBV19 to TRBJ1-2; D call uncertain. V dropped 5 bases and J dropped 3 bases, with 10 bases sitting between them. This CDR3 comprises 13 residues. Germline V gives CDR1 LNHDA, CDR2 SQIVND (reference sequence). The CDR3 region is CASSDRAHYGYTF. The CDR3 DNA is TGTGCCAGTAGTGACCGGGCGCACTATGGCTACACCTTC.

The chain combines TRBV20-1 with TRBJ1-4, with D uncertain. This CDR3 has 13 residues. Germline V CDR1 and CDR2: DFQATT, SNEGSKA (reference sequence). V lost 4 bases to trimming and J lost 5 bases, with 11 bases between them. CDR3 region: CSANEGPNEKLFF. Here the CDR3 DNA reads TGCAGTGCTAATGAGGGTCCGAATGAAAAACTGTTTTTT.

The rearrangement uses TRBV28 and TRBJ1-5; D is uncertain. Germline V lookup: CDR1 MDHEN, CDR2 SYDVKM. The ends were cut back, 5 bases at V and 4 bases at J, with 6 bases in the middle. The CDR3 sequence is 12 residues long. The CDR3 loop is CASSSRNQPQHF. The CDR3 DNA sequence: TGTGCCAGCAGTAGCCGGAATCAGCCCCAGCATTTT.

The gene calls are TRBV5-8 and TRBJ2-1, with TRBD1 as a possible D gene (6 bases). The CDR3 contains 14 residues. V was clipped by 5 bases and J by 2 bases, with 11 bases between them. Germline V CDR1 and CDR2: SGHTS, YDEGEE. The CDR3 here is CASSPGTPYNEQFF. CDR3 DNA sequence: TGTGCCAGCAGTCCCGGGACACCCTACAATGAGCAGTTCTTC. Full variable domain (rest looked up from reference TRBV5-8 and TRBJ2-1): EAGVTQSPTHLIKTRGQQATLRCSPISGHTSVYWYQQALGLGLQFLLWYDEGEERNRGNFPPRFSGRQFPNYSSELNVNALELEDSALYLCASSPGTPYNEQFFGPGTRLTVL.

As DNA, the CDR3 is TGTGCCAGCAGTTACTCGACCTCCTACAATGAGCAGTTCTTC. Its translation is CASSYSTSYNEQFF. V gene TRBV6-5 combines with J gene TRBJ2-1; D is undetermined. V shed 0 bases and J shed 0 bases, with 3 bases lying between them. Per germline, CDR1 MNHEY and CDR2 SVGAGI. This CDR3 is 14 amino acids long.

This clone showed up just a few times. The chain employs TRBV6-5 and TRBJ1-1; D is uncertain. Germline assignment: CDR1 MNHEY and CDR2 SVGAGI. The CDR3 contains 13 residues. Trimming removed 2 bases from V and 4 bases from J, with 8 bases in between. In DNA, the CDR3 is TGTGCCAGCAGTTACGGAGTGAGCACTGAAGCTTTCTTT. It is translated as CASSYGVSTEAFF.

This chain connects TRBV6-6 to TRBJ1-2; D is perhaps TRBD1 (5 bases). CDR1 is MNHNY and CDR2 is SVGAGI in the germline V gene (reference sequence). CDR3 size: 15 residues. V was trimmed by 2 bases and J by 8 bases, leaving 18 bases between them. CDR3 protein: CASSYTVGTVSGYTF. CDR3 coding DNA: TGTGCCAGCAGTTACACCGTCGGGACCGTCAGCGGCTACACCTTC.

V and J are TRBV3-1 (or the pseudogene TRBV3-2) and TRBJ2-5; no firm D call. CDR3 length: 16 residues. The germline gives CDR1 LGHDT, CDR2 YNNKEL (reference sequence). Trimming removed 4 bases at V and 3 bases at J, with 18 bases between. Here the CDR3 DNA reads TGTGCCAGCAGCCTCCTTTTATCCGGCAGAAAAGAGACCCAGTACTTC. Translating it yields CASSLLLSGRKETQYF.

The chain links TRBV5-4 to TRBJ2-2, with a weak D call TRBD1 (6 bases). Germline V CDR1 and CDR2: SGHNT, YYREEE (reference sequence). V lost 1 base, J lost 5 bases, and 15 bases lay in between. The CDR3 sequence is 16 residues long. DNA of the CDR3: TGTGCCAGCAGCTTGTCCCGACAGGTCCCTACCGGGGAGCTGTTTTTT. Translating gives CASSLSRQVPTGELFF.

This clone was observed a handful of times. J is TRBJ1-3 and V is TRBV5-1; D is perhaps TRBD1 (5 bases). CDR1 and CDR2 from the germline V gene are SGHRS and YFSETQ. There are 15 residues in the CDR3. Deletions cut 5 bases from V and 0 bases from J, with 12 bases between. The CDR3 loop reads CASRSTGGSGNTIYF. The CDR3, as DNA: TGCGCCAGCAGATCAACAGGTGGCTCTGGAAACACCATATATTTT.

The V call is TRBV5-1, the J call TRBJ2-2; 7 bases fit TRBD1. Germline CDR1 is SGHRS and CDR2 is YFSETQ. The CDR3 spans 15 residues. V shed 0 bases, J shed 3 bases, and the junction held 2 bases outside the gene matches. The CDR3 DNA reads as TGCGCCAGCAGCTTGGGAACAGGGGACACCGGGGAGCTGTTTTTT. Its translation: CASSLGTGDTGELFF.

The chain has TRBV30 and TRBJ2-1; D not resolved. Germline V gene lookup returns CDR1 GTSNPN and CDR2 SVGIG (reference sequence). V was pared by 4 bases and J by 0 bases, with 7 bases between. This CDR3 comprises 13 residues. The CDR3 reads CAWKGSSYNEQFF. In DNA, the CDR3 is TGTGCCTGGAAGGGAAGCTCCTACAATGAGCAGTTCTTC.

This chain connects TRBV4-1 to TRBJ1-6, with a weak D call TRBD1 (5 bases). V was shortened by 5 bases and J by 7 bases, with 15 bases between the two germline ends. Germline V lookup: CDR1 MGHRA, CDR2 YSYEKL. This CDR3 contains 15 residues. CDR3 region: CASSSGDGTNSPLHF. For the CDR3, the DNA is TGCGCCAGCAGCAGTGGGGACGGCACCAATTCACCCCTCCACTTT.

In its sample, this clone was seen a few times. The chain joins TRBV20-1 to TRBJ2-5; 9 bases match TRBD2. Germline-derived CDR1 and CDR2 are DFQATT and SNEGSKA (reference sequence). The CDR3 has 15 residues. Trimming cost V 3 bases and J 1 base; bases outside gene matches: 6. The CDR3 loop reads CSASMGGGVQETQYF. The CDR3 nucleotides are TGCAGTGCTAGTATGGGCGGGGGGGTCCAAGAGACCCAGTACTTC.